The rows below give T cell receptor beta chains drawn from one sample of a study of blood T cells in healthy people across ages. TCRdb analysed the 5' RACE reads with MiXCR anew, one entry per CDR3 protein. The sample lists some 1.4 million distinct CDR3 sequences, 42% occurring once. Sequencing was done on a sample of blood. All receptors derive from a woman aged 18-29 years in good health. CDR3s include the opening cysteine and the closing phenylalanine or tryptophan. D genes are given only for firm matches. Only some rows state a clone size, as once, few, many or a class for expanded clones.

NA TRBJ1-5 TRBD1 TRBV10-3 CAITDRGEGQPQHF TGTGCCATCACGGACAGGGGGGAAGGTCAGCCCCAGCATTTT
NA TRBJ2-3 NA TRBV6-5 CASSPLPRRSPDTQYF TGTGCCAGCAGCCCCCTGCCCAGGCGTTCCCCAGATACGCAGTATTTT
few TRBJ1-2 NA TRBV15 CATSHQQAPYGYTF TGTGCCACCAGTCATCAGCAGGCCCCCTATGGCTACACCTTC
NA TRBJ2-3 TRBD2 TRBV10-3 CAIRGGLAGPLDTQYF TGTGCCATCAGGGGGGGACTAGCGGGGCCGTTGGATACGCAGTATTTT
NA TRBJ2-4 NA TRBV27 CVSSYPGTSAKNIQYF TGTGTCAGCAGTTATCCCGGGACAAGCGCCAAAAACATTCAGTACTTC
NA TRBJ1-2 NA TRBV6-1 CASSEAGRGYGYTF TGTGCCAGCAGTGAAGCGGGCAGGGGCTATGGCTACACCTTC
NA TRBJ2-7 TRBD2 TRBV7-3 CASSHGTSGTEQYF TGTGCCAGCAGCCACGGGACTAGCGGTACTGAGCAGTACTTC
NA TRBJ2-1 NA TRBV5-1 CASSLGRDDNEQFF TGCGCCAGCAGCTTGGGAAGGGATGACAATGAGCAGTTCTTC
NA TRBJ1-1 NA TRBV27 CASSLGKGEWKTEAFF TGTGCCAGCAGTTTGGGTAAGGGGGAGTGGAAAACTGAAGCTTTCTTT
many TRBJ1-2 NA TRBV3-1 CASSQGGNYGYTF TGTGCCAGCAGCCAAGGGGGAAACTATGGCTACACCTTC
NA TRBJ2-1 NA TRBV20-1 CSACGLYNEQFF TGCAGTGCTTGCGGGTTATACAATGAGCAGTTCTTC
NA TRBJ1-2 NA TRBV7-9 CASSLENGNNGYTF TGTGCCAGCAGCTTAGAGAACGGGAATAATGGCTACACCTTC
few TRBJ1-4 NA TRBV12-3/TRBV12-4 CASSLISTTNEKLFF TGTGCCAGCAGTCTGATTAGCACAACTAATGAAAAACTGTTTTTT
many TRBJ1-1 NA TRBV29-1 CSVETNTEAFF TGCAGCGTTGAAACGAACACTGAAGCTTTCTTT
once TRBJ2-7 TRBD2 TRBV20-1 CSVKRGLAYEQYF TGCAGTGTTAAGCGGGGACTAGCCTACGAGCAGTACTTC
few TRBJ2-7 NA TRBV28 CASSLSGTAGEQYF TGTGCCAGCAGTTTATCGGGAACTGCCGGCGAGCAGTACTTC
few TRBJ2-7 NA TRBV6-2/TRBV6-3 CASSYSGRGYEQYF TGTGCCAGCAGTTACTCGGGACGGGGCTACGAGCAGTACTTC
NA TRBJ2-2 NA TRBV10-3 CAILRAAELFF TGTGCCATCCTGAGGGCCGCGGAGCTGTTTTTT
few TRBJ1-4 NA TRBV12-3/TRBV12-4 CASSFGDYSTNEKLFF TGTGCCAGCAGTTTCGGTGATTACTCAACTAATGAAAAACTGTTTTTT
few TRBJ2-7 TRBD2 TRBV4-1 CASSQILAGEYEQYF TGCGCCAGCAGCCAGATACTAGCGGGAGAATACGAGCAGTACTTC
NA TRBJ2-7 NA TRBV6-5 CASSFTNQREQYF TGTGCCAGCAGTTTCACCAACCAACGAGAGCAGTACTTC
few TRBJ2-5 TRBD1 TRBV20-1 CSAGDRAETQYF TGCAGTGCAGGAGACAGGGCGGAGACCCAGTACTTC
few TRBJ2-3 NA TRBV20-1 CSAPRDHSTDTQYF TGCAGTGCGCCCCGTGACCATAGCACAGATACGCAGTATTTT
NA TRBJ2-7 NA TRBV4-2 CASSQDVAEPYEQYF TGTGCCAGCAGCCAAGATGTAGCGGAGCCCTACGAGCAGTACTTC
NA TRBJ2-7 TRBD1 TRBV3-1 CASSRGGQGGNEQYF TGTGCCAGCAGCCGCGGAGGACAGGGGGGTAACGAGCAGTACTTC
NA TRBJ1-2 NA TRBV11-2 CASSVEPEGGYTF TGTGCCAGCAGCGTAGAGCCAGAGGGTGGCTACACCTTC
once TRBJ2-5 TRBD1 TRBV24-1 CATSEPGQGLGETQYF TGTGCCACCAGTGAGCCGGGACAGGGCTTAGGGGAGACCCAGTACTTC
NA TRBJ2-7 TRBD2 TRBV6-5 CASSALAGGLYEQYF TGTGCCAGCAGTGCCCTAGCGGGGGGCCTCTACGAGCAGTACTTC
NA TRBJ2-3 TRBD2 TRBV20-1 CSAQLAGGYTDTQYF TGCAGTGCACAACTAGCGGGAGGGTACACAGATACGCAGTATTTT
NA TRBJ1-2 NA TRBV20-1 CSAKGPHTGGYTF TGCAGTGCTAAAGGGCCCCACACGGGGGGCTACACCTTC